This T cell receptor (beta chain) was identified in a study of blood T cell repertoires in COVID-19. Those who participated ranged in age from roughly 18 to 89 years and resided in about two dozen US areas. Participants had their cohort set by participant-reported clinical history. Source study methods: By means of reference gene primer amplification, nucleated cell counts were estimated. Some clones are missing from TCRdb's copy, which holds only in-frame ones; the method was immunoSEQ multiplex PCR. The V and J calls and clone size come from that table; D and trimming were worked out from the DNA. Seen here are roughly 140,000 clones, 85% observed once, and the top ten hold 6.2%. This clone appeared a single time. The germline gives CDR1 MGHRA, CDR2 YSYEKL. J lost 9 bases, V lost 1 base, and 7 bases had no gene match. The CDR3 contains 15 residues.

The rearrangement joins TRBV4-1 to TRBJ2-1; 9 nucleotides agree with TRBD2. The material sequenced was PBMCs or T cells enriched from blood (not recorded which). The source of this sequence is a woman in her thirties or forties who had recovered from COVID-19. The CDR3 nucleotides read TGCGCCAGCAGCCAAGTATTGGTAGCGGGGGTTGAGCAGTTCTTC. Amino acids: CASSQVLVAGVEQFF.